This T cell receptor (beta chain) was retrieved from a study of T-cell memory formation after mild COVID-19. Trimming removed 4 bases from V and 6 bases from J, with 17 bases in between. The CDR3 sequence is 15 residues long. Germline CDR1 is LGHDT and CDR2 is YNNKEL (reference sequence). 5'RACE with constant-segment primers yielded barcoded, UMI-tagged TCR alpha and TCR beta cDNA libraries. TCRdb itself ran the 5' RACE reads through MiXCR, one entry per CDR3 protein. The sample lists around 260,000 distinct CDR3 sequences, about a sixth occurring once. This receptor was identified in a man between 18 and 35 years old who had mild COVID-19 (a few samples of this study predate the infection). Cell type and time point are not known. The chain combines TRBV3-1 with TRBJ2-3; the D gene is possibly TRBD2 (6 bases). Sequencing input: PBMCs or a T cell subset sorted from them (not recorded which). The CDR3 region is CASSRRGYNSDTQYF. As DNA, the CDR3 is TGTGCCAGCAGCCGGAGGGGTTATAATTCGGATACGCAGTATTTT.